This T cell receptor (beta chain) was documented in a study of blood T cell repertoires in COVID-19. The protocol was immunoSEQ multiplex PCR, while the TCRdb copy is restricted to in-frame clones and leaves out a portion. Among roughly 94,000 clones listed, 80% to 90% were seen once. Germline-derived CDR1 and CDR2 are SGHTA and FQGNSA. The CDR3 contains 15 residues. V gave up 5 bases and J gave up 0 bases; unmatched junction bases: 5. The sequenced sample consisted of peripheral blood. The gene calls are TRBV7-2 and TRBJ1-2; 8 bases agree with TRBD1. The sequence derives from a man aged 60 to 75 with acute or convalescent COVID-19. CDR3 sequence (DNA): TGTGCCAGCAGCCCGTCGGGACAGGCTAACTATGGCTACACCTTC. Translating it yields CASSPSGQANYGYTF.